This T cell receptor (beta chain) is from a study of cytomegalovirus exposure and HLA in healthy donors. Use of 60 Vbeta and 13 Jbeta primers characterized the PCR. Sequencing used immunoSEQ multiplex PCR; TCRdb keeps in-frame clones, though not all of them. The table lists about 54,000 clones, 75% to 80% of them singletons. Overall study results and limits: Within an earlier analysis, most TCR beta V segments proved productive either about 90% or about 30% of the time. Highly shared variants forming one cluster were likely a sequencing artifact. A later analysis found most CMV-associated TCR beta chains apparently HLA-restricted.

The CDR3 consists of 12 residues. The germline CDR1 and CDR2 sequences are SGDLS and YYNGEE. J gave up 4 bases and V 8 bases, and 4 bases lay outside the gene matches. In regard to this clone: Its antigen is not identified.

The chain uses TRBV9 and TRBJ1-2, with 8 bases identical to TRBD1. Specimen: PBMCs. The receptor comes from a female donor in good health and CMV-seronegative. The CDR3, as DNA: TGTGCCAGTATGGACAGGGTCTATGGCTACACCTTC. Translation gives CASMDRVYGYTF.